A selection of T cell receptor beta chains follows, all from one sample in a study of blood T cell repertoires in COVID-19. Generated by immunoSEQ multiplex PCR, the TCRdb table keeps only in-frame clones and is missing some. The table has a few hundred thousand clones, approximately 85% seen once; the top ten hold roughly 7.8%. The sample taken for sequencing was peripheral blood. Source of these receptors: a human donor in a cohort sampled during active COVID-19. CDR3s include the opening cysteine and the closing phenylalanine or tryptophan. D genes are given only for firm matches. A clone size is listed for some rows: how often the clone was seen (once, few, many), or a class if it is expanded.

CASSPTFRDREIAYGYTF | TGTGCCAGCAGTCCCACTTTCCGGGACAGGGAAATAGCCTATGGCTACACCTTC | TRBD1 | TRBV27 | NA | TRBJ1-2
CASSPSPGMNTEAFF | TGTGCCAGCAGCCCCAGCCCGGGTATGAACACTGAAGCTTTCTTT | NA | TRBV7-9 | NA | TRBJ1-1
CASSLDDRQFYTEAFF | TGTGCCAGCAGCCTCGACGACAGACAATTTTACACTGAAGCTTTCTTT | NA | TRBV5-5 | NA | TRBJ1-1
CASTADRGPHQPQHF | TGTGCCAGCACTGCCGACAGGGGGCCGCATCAGCCCCAGCATTTT | TRBD1 | TRBV2 | once | TRBJ1-5
CASSLVQGDSEQYF | TGTGCCAGCTCCCTGGTACAGGGGGACTCCGAGCAGTACTTC | TRBD1 | TRBV18 | NA | TRBJ2-7
CASSLVSGWRNTEAFF | TGTGCCAGCAGCTTGGTAAGTGGGTGGAGAAACACTGAAGCTTTCTTT | NA | TRBV5-6 | NA | TRBJ1-1
CASSPNDGVLEAFF | TGCGCCAGCAGCCCGAACGACGGAGTACTTGAAGCTTTCTTT | NA | TRBV5-1 | NA | TRBJ1-1
CATSAGGHGYTF | TGTGCCACCTCCGCGGGGGGTCATGGCTACACCTTC | NA | TRBV24-1 | NA | TRBJ1-2
CASSLGLGQGNTEAFF | TGCGCCAGCAGCTTGGGCTTAGGACAGGGAAACACTGAAGCTTTCTTT | TRBD1 | TRBV5-1 | NA | TRBJ1-1
CASIDRLYGYTF | TGTGCCAGCATTGACAGGTTATATGGCTACACCTTC | NA | TRBV2 | NA | TRBJ1-2
CASSSQGAERETQYF | TGTGCCAGCAGCTCACAGGGGGCAGAAAGAGAGACCCAGTACTTC | TRBD1 | TRBV11-2 | NA | TRBJ2-5
CASSLEGVLSGANVLTF | TGTGCCAGCAGCTTGGAAGGGGTACTCTCTGGGGCCAACGTCCTGACTTTC | NA | TRBV5-5 | NA | TRBJ2-6
CASSRGLPTTNYGYTF | TGTGCCAGCAGCAGGGGCCTACCGACGACTAACTATGGCTACACCTTC | NA | TRBV5-4 | once | TRBJ1-2
CASSLRDRGSPLHF | TGTGCCAGCAGTCTTCGGGACAGGGGTTCACCCCTCCACTTT | TRBD1 | TRBV6-5 | NA | TRBJ1-6
CASRGQGEAFF | TGTGCCAGCAGAGGCCAGGGAGAAGCTTTCTTT | NA | TRBV6-5 | NA | TRBJ1-1
CASGRTSGGDTGELFF | TGTGCCAGCGGGCGAACTAGCGGGGGGGACACCGGGGAGCTGTTTTTT | TRBD2 | TRBV9 | NA | TRBJ2-2
CAIRPGTGRLYEQYF | TGTGCCATCAGACCCGGGACAGGGCGCCTTTACGAGCAGTACTTC | TRBD1 | TRBV10-3 | NA | TRBJ2-7
CASSQGQNYGYTF | TGTGCCAGCAGCCAGGGACAGAACTATGGCTACACCTTC | TRBD1 | TRBV2 | NA | TRBJ1-2
CASSKGEDREGTEAFF | TGTGCCAGCAGCAAAGGGGAGGACAGGGAAGGCACTGAAGCTTTCTTT | NA | TRBV21-1 | NA | TRBJ1-1
CASSMGGLNNEQFF | TGCGCCAGCAGCATGGGGGGACTCAACAATGAGCAGTTCTTC | NA | TRBV5-1 | NA | TRBJ2-1
CASSQGDITYEQYF | TGTGCCAGCAGCCAGGGGGACATCACCTACGAGCAGTACTTC | NA | TRBV4-2 | once | TRBJ2-7
CASSEPRTTSYEQYF | TGTGCCAGCAGTGAACCCCGGACAACGAGCTACGAGCAGTACTTC | NA | TRBV2 | NA | TRBJ2-7
CASSQVTFIAKNIQYF | TGCGCCAGCAGCCAAGTGACTTTCATAGCCAAAAACATTCAGTACTTC | NA | TRBV4-1 | NA | TRBJ2-4
CASSQDGRRDTDPRGGGYTF | TGCGCCAGCAGCCAAGATGGACGTCGGGACACCGATCCCCGAGGAGGTGGCTACACCTTC | NA | TRBV4-1 | NA | TRBJ1-2
CASKELREPNYGYTF | TGTGCCAGTAAGGAGCTTCGAGAACCGAACTATGGCTACACCTTC | NA | TRBV19 | NA | TRBJ1-2
CASNDLGDLGGNTEAFF | TGTGCCAGCAACGACCTAGGAGACTTAGGGGGGAACACTGAAGCTTTCTTT | NA | TRBV5-4 | NA | TRBJ1-1
CASSLGANQPQHF | TGTGCCAGCAGCTTAGGAGCGAATCAGCCCCAGCATTTT | NA | TRBV7-6 | NA | TRBJ1-5
CASSLQGRANSGANVLTF | TGTGCCAGCAGCTTACAGGGCAGAGCCAACTCTGGGGCCAACGTCCTGACTTTC | NA | TRBV7-3 | NA | TRBJ2-6
CASSFSGGPPDTQYF | TGTGCCAGCAGCTTTAGCGGGGGCCCACCAGATACGCAGTATTTT | TRBD2 | TRBV7-9 | NA | TRBJ2-3
CSVCGSSYEQYF | TGCAGCGTATGCGGGAGCTCCTACGAGCAGTACTTC | TRBD2 | TRBV29-1 | NA | TRBJ2-7
CASSYRENQPQHF | TGTGCCAGCAGTTACAGGGAGAATCAGCCCCAGCATTTT | NA | TRBV27 | NA | TRBJ1-5
CASSDSTSGGTDTQYF | TGTGCCAGCAGTGACTCGACTAGCGGGGGCACAGATACGCAGTATTTT | TRBD2 | TRBV6-4 | NA | TRBJ2-3
CASSQGQGKTNTEAFF | TGTGCCAGCAGCCAGGGACAGGGGAAAACGAACACTGAAGCTTTCTTT | TRBD1 | TRBV7-2 | NA | TRBJ1-1
CASRLDMRNQPQHF | TGTGCCAGCAGGTTAGACATGCGCAATCAGCCCCAGCATTTT | NA | TRBV6-5 | NA | TRBJ1-5
CASSIYSNTGELFF | TGTGCCAGTAGTATATACAGCAACACCGGGGAGCTGTTTTTT | NA | TRBV19 | NA | TRBJ2-2
CASSRFTGELFF | TGTGCCAGCAGCCGTTTCACCGGGGAGCTGTTTTTT | NA | TRBV11-3 | NA | TRBJ2-2
CASSEALGGATQYF | TGTGCCAGCAGTGAAGCGCTCGGAGGGGCTACGCAGTATTTT | NA | TRBV6-1 | many | TRBJ2-3
CASSETGNEKLFF | TGTGCCAGCAGCGAGACAGGGAATGAAAAACTGTTTTTT | TRBD1 | TRBV25-1 | NA | TRBJ1-4
CASSARALSNTEAFF | TGCGCCAGCAGCGCCAGGGCGCTATCCAACACTGAAGCTTTCTTT | NA | TRBV5-1 | NA | TRBJ1-1